One sample yielded the 2 T cell receptor beta chains listed below, sequenced in a study of blood T cell repertoires in COVID-19. Some clones are missing from TCRdb's copy, which holds only in-frame ones; the method was immunoSEQ multiplex PCR. Of roughly 100,000 clones detected, around four fifths appear once; the ten largest clones hold about 10%. The specimen was peripheral blood. The receptor set was obtained from a man in his 70s with acute or convalescent COVID-19.

The chain joins TRBV18 to TRBJ1-1, with D tentatively TRBD1 (6 bases). Trimming removed 6 bases from V and 8 bases from J, with 16 bases in between. CDR1 KGHSH and CDR2 LQKENI come from the germline V gene. The CDR3 totals 13 residues. CDR3 DNA sequence: TGTGCCAGCTCTCAAGGCCCAGGGACAGAAGCTTTCTTT. This translates into CASSQGPGTEAFF.

The gene calls are TRBV27 and TRBJ1-5; possible D gene TRBD1, 5 bases. CDR3 length: 16 amino acids. Germline V gene data show CDR1 as MNHEY and CDR2 as SMNVEV (reference sequence). Trimming cost V 4 bases and J 6 bases, with 19 bases left between them. CDR3 in amino acids: CASSSRTGGIGQPQHF. CDR3 coding DNA: TGTGCCAGCAGTTCCCGTACGGGGGGGATAGGTCAGCCCCAGCATTTT.